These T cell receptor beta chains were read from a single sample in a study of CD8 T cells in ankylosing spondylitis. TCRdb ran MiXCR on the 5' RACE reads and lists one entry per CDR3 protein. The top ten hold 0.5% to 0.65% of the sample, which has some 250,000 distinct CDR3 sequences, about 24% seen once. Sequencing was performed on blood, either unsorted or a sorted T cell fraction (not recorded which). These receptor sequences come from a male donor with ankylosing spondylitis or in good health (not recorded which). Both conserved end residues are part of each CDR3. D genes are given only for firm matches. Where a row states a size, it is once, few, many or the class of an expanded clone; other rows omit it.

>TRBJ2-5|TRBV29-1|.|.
TGCAGCGTTGGGGGAGCGTTCGGAGAGACCCTGTACTTC
CSVGGAFGETLYF
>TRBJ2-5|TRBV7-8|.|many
TGTGCCAGCAGCCCGCGGTGGGGGCGAGAGACCCAGTACTTC
CASSPRWGRETQYF
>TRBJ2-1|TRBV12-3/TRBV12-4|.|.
TGTGCCAGCAGTTTGTCGGGGGCCAACTACAATGAGCAGTTCTTC
CASSLSGANYNEQFF
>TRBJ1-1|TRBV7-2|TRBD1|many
TGTGCCAGCAGCTCGGGACAGATGAACACTGAAGCTTTCTTT
CASSSGQMNTEAFF
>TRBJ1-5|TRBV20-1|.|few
TGCAGTGCTAGAGATAATTCCGGGCTCAATCAGCCCCAGCATTTT
CSARDNSGLNQPQHF
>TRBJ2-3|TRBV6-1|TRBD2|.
TGTGCCAGCAGTGAAGGCGTGAGCGGGGCCACAGATACGCAGTATTTT
CASSEGVSGATDTQYF
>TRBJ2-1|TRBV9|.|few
TGTGCCAGCAGCATCACTTGGATGGGTGAGGATAATGAGCAGTTCTTC
CASSITWMGEDNEQFF
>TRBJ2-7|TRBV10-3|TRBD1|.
TGTGCCATCAGTGAGTCGATACAGGGGGCGGGGGAGCAGTACTTC
CAISESIQGAGEQYF
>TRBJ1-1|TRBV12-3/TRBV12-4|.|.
TGTGCCAGCAGTTTAAGAGGGGGAGGGACTGAAGCTTTCTTT
CASSLRGGGTEAFF
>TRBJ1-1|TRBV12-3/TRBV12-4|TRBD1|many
TGTGCCAGCGCCCTTTCGTCCAGGGGGGCGCCTGAAGCTTTCTTT
CASALSSRGAPEAFF
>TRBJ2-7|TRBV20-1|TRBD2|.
TGCAGTGCTTATCGGGGGGGCCGATACGAGCAGTACTTC
CSAYRGGRYEQYF
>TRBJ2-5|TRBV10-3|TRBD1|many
TGTGCCATCAGTGCGGGACAGGGCAACGGGGAGACCCAGTACTTC
CAISAGQGNGETQYF
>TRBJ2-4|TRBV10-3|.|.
TGTGCCATCAGTGGCGTGGGATCGGGGAACATTCAGTACTTC
CAISGVGSGNIQYF
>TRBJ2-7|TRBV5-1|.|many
TGCGCCAGCAGCTTGAGAGCGGAGCCCTACGAGCAGTACTTC
CASSLRAEPYEQYF
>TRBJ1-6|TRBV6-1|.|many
TGTGCCAGCAGCTCGGGGGGGAATTCACCCCTCCACTTT
CASSSGGNSPLHF
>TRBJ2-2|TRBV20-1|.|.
TGCAGTGCTAGAGCGGGCAGGGCCGGCACCGGGGAGCTGTTTTTT
CSARAGRAGTGELFF
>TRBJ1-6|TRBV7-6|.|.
TGTGCCAGCAGCTTACCGCCTGGGGCCCTCCACTTT
CASSLPPGALHF
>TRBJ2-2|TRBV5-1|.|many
TGCGCCAGCAGCTCCCAGACAGGTCGTCGTCGGGGAAACACCGGGGAGCTGTTTTTT
CASSSQTGRRRGNTGELFF
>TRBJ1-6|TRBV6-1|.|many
TGTGCCAGTCGTACAGGGCGCGGCTCACCCCTCCACTTT
CASRTGRGSPLHF
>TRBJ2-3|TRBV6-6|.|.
TGTGCCAGCAGTGACGGGGACACGCAGTATTTT
CASSDGDTQYF
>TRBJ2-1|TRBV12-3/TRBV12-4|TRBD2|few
TGTGCCAGCAGCCGAGGACTAGGTCTTAGCAATGAGCAGTTCTTC
CASSRGLGLSNEQFF
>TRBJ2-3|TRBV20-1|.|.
TGCAGTGCTAGGGGGCGGGGGCTCATCACAGATACGCAGTATTTT
CSARGRGLITDTQYF
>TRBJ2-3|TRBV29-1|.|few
TGCAGCGTTCTTCAGCCTAGCACAGATACGCAGTATTTT
CSVLQPSTDTQYF
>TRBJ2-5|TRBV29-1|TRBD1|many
TGCAGCGCCAACACAGGGGGCTGGACCCAGTACTTC
CSANTGGWTQYF
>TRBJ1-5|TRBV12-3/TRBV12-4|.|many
TGTGCCAGCAGTTCGACGGACTTTAGCAATCAGCCCCAGCATTTT
CASSSTDFSNQPQHF
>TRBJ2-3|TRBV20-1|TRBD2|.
TGCAGTGCCTCCTCAGCGGGGGGGCGCGAGGAGACGCAGTATTTT
CSASSAGGREETQYF
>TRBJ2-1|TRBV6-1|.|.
TGTGCCAGCACTCCCAACCGCAATGAGCAGTTCTTC
CASTPNRNEQFF
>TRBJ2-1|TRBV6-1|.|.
TGTGCCTTACAGGTTACCTACAATGAGCAGTTCTTC
CALQVTYNEQFF
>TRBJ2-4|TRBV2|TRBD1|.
TGTGCCTTCAGTTTTGTAGGGGCAGGGGGAACCAAAAACATTCAGTACTTC
CAFSFVGAGGTKNIQYF
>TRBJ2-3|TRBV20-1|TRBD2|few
TGCAGTGCTAGTGGGGGCGGGGGGAACACAGATACGCAGTATTTT
CSASGGGGNTDTQYF
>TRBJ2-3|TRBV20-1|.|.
TGCAGTGCTAGAGACCAGGGGAGGGATTCAGATACGCAGTATTTT
CSARDQGRDSDTQYF
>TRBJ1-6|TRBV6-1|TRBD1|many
TGTGCCAGCACCGATGGCGGGACAGCAACCCCCCTCCACTTT
CASTDGGTATPLHF
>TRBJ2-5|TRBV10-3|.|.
TGTGCCATCAGTGAGACACAGGGTAGGGAGACCCAGTACTTC
CAISETQGRETQYF
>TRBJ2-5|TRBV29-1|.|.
TGCAGCGTTGGTAGGATCCAAGAGACCCAGTACTTC
CSVGRIQETQYF